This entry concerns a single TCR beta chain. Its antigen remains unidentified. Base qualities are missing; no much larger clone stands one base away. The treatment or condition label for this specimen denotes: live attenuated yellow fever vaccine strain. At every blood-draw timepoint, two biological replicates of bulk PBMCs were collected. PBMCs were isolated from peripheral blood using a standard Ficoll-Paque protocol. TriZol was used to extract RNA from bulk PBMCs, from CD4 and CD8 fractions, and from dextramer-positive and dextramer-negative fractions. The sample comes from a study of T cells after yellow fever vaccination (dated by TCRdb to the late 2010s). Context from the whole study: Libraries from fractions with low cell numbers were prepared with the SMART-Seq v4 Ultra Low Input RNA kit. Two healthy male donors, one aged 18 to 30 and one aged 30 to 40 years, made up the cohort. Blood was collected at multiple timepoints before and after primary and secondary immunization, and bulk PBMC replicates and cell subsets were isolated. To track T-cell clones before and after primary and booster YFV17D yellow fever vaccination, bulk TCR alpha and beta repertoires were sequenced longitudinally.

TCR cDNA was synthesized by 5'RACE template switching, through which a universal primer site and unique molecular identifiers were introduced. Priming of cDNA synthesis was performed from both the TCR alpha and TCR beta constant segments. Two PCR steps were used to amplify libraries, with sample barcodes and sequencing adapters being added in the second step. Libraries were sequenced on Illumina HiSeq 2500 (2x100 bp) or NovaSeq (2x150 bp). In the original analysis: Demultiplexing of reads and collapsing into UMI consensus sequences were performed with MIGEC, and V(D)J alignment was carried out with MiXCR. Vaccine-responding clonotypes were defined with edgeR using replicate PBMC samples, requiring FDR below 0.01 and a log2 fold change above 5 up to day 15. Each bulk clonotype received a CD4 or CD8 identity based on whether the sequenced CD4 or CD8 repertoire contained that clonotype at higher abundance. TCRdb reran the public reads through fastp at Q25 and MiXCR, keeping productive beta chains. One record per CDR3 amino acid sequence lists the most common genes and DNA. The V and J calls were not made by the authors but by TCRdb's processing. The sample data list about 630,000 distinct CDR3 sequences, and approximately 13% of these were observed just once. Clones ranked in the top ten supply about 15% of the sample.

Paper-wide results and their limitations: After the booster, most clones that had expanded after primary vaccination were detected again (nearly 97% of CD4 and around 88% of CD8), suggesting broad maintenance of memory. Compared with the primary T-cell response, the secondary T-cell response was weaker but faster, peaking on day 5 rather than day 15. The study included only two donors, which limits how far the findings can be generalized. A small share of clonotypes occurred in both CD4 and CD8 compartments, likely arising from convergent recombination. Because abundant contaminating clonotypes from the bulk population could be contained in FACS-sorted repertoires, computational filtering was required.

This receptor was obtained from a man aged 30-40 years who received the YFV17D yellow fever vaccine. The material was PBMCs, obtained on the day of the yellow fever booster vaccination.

At the DNA level, the sequence is TGTGCCAGCAACGAACTCGCGGGGACTAGCGGGAGGACGAACACCGGGGAGCTGTTTTTT. Its amino acids are CASNELAGTSGRTNTGELFF. The chain is encoded by TRBV6-4 joined to TRBJ2-2, with 15 middle bases fitting TRBD2. Trimming leaves V shorter by 7 bases and J shorter by 0 bases, with the junction holding 12 bases beyond the gene matches. Spanning cysteine to phenylalanine, the CDR3 consists of 20 amino acids. Here the CDR3 DNA is all that survives: 60 bases in frame from base 1. In the germline V gene, CDR1 corresponds to MRHNA and CDR2 to SNTAGT.